One sample yielded the 17 T cell receptor beta chains listed below, sequenced in a study of beta chain features in type 1 diabetes. Every isolated RNA sample was fully reverse transcribed, so sequencing captured expressed TCRB transcripts. Assay: immunoSEQ multiplex PCR; the TCRdb copy retains only in-frame clones and omits some. The sample contains roughly 60,000 clones, around three fifths of which appear only once. The sequenced sample was Tregs from blood. Source of these receptors: a woman aged 18-29 years in good health.

J is TRBJ2-1 and V is TRBV2, with 8 bases lining up with TRBD2. Germline lookup yields CDR1 SNHLY and CDR2 FYNNEI. CDR3 size: 17 residues. The trim removed 3 bases at V and 0 bases at J, leaving 7 bases unmatched. CDR3: CASSDAISGSSYNEQFF. The CDR3 DNA is TGTGCCAGCAGTGATGCCATCAGCGGGAGCTCCTACAATGAGCAGTTCTTC.

This clone has more than one count but fewer than ten. DNA of the CDR3: TGCGCCAGCAGCTTGCAAACAGGGGTTTATTCCTACGAGCAGTACTTC. Translated, it gives CASSLQTGVYSYEQYF. The chain recombines TRBV5-1 with TRBJ2-5, with TRBD1 identical over 7 bases. The J call may be faulty, since TRBJ2-7 better matches the DNA end. This CDR3 is 16 amino acids long. Per the germline V gene, CDR1 is SGHRS and CDR2 is YFSETQ.

The chain combines TRBV29-1 with TRBJ2-3; TRBD2 is a possible D gene (7 bases). Germline V gene sequence: CDR1 SQVTM, CDR2 ANQGSEA. V was shortened by 6 bases and J by 9 bases, with 16 bases between the two germline ends. The CDR3 extends over 12 amino acids. The CDR3 protein is CSVGGGSGTQYF. CDR3 bases: TGCAGCGTGGGGGGCGGGAGCGGGACGCAGTATTTT.

The chain joins TRBV18 to TRBJ2-7, with D unresolved. V lost 0 bases to trimming and J lost 2 bases, with 8 bases between them. Germline lookup yields CDR1 KGHSH and CDR2 LQKENI. This CDR3 is 14 amino acids long. The CDR3, as DNA: TGTGCCAGCTCACCACCGGGCCACCCCTACGAGCAGTACTTC. Its protein is CASSPPGHPYEQYF.

This clone was counted a few times. CDR3 nucleotide sequence: TGTGCCAGCAGCCATGATATTAGCGGGAGACGAGATACGCAGTATTTT. Its protein is CASSHDISGRRDTQYF. The chain recombines TRBV7-2 with TRBJ2-3; 9 bases match TRBD2. The CDR3 is 16 residues long. The V and J ends lost 5 bases and 5 bases, in that order; junction bases with no gene match: 11. Germline assignment: CDR1 SGHTA and CDR2 FQGNSA.

This clone has more than one count but fewer than ten. The V gene is TRBV2, the J gene TRBJ1-1; D is undetermined. The CDR3 extends over 14 amino acids. From germline, CDR1 is SNHLY and CDR2 FYNNEI. V was shortened by 5 bases and J by 7 bases, with 17 bases between the two germline ends. The CDR3 nucleotides are TGTGCCAGCAGTCGCTGGGAGGGAGGGTATGAAGCTTTCTTT. The encoded protein is CASSRWEGGYEAFF.

This chain uses TRBV2 with TRBJ2-7; D remains unclear. The CDR3 has 15 amino acids. Germline CDR1 is SNHLY and CDR2 is FYNNEI. The V and J ends lost 4 bases and 0 bases respectively, with 13 bases between them. DNA of the CDR3: TGTGCCAGCAGTGTCGGCGGTATGAGCTCCTACGAGCAGTACTTC. Translated, it gives CASSVGGMSSYEQYF.

The chain has TRBV7-9 and TRBJ1-5; D is unresolved. The CDR3 consists of 13 residues. Trimming took off 2 bases at V and 3 bases at J, with 5 bases between the two ends. Germline CDR1 is SEHNR and CDR2 is FQNEAQ (reference sequence). The CDR3 DNA sequence: TGTGCCAGCAGCTTAAGCGACAATCAGCCCCAGCATTTT. It yields the protein CASSLSDNQPQHF.

This clone was detected once. The chain couples TRBV6-5 to TRBJ2-7; a possible D gene is TRBD1 (5 bases). The CDR3 sequence is 12 residues long. Trimming took 2 bases from V and 3 from J, leaving 5 bases between them. Germline lookup yields CDR1 MNHEY and CDR2 SVGAGI. CDR3 DNA sequence: TGTGCCAGCAGTTACACAGGCTACGAGCAGTACTTC. This encodes CASSYTGYEQYF.

The chain has TRBV19 and TRBJ1-5; 8 bases are a match to TRBD1. This CDR3 spans 16 amino acids. The V gene end was trimmed by 3 bases and the J gene end by 6 bases; junction bases not matched to a gene: 10. Germline V gives CDR1 LNHDA, CDR2 SQIVND (reference sequence). This chain's CDR3 is CASSILGTGFSQPQHF. The CDR3 bases are TGTGCCAGTAGTATCCTAGGGACAGGCTTTAGTCAGCCCCAGCATTTT.

This sequence joins TRBV9 and TRBJ2-7, with 9 bases identical to TRBD2. V was pared by 3 bases and J by 1 base, with 2 bases of the junction left unmatched. Germline V gives CDR1 SGDLS, CDR2 YYNGEE. This CDR3 is built from 14 residues. In nucleotides, the CDR3 is TGTGCCAGCAGCGGCACTAGCGGGTCCTACGAGCAGTACTTC. Amino acid sequence: CASSGTSGSYEQYF.

The rearrangement links TRBV5-1 to TRBJ2-5, with 7 bases identical to TRBD1. Germline CDR1 is SGHRS and CDR2 is YFSETQ. Losses at the gene ends were 2 bases for V and 1 base for J; bases not matched to a gene: 11. This CDR3 spans 17 amino acids. CDR3 DNA: TGCGCCAGCAGCTTTAATCTACAGGGGTCTGGCCAAGAGACCCAGTACTTC. Translating it yields CASSFNLQGSGQETQYF.

V and J are TRBV10-3 and TRBJ2-7, with TRBD1 as a possible D gene (5 bases). CDR3 length: 15 amino acids. Germline CDR1 reads ENHRY; CDR2 reads SYGVKD. V was clipped by 8 bases and J by 7 bases, with 24 bases between them. The CDR3 loop is CAIALANVAAGEQYF. The CDR3, as DNA: TGTGCCATCGCCTTGGCAAACGTCGCTGCAGGGGAGCAGTACTTC.

Regarding this clone: An end of the junction does not agree with germline; a read error may underlie this. The genes are TRBV2 and TRBJ2-1; D may be TRBD2 (5 bases). Germline loops: CDR1 SNHLY, CDR2 FYNNEI. This CDR3 contains 13 residues. The CDR3 DNA reads as TGTGCCAGCAGTGAAGCGCGGGTTGGTGAGCAGCTCTTC. Translated, it gives CASSEARVGEQLF. The entire variable domain, with the rest obtained from reference TRBV2 and TRBJ2-1, is as follows: EPEVTQTPSHQVTQMGQEVILRCVPISNHLYFYWYRQILGQKVEFLVSFYNNEISEKSEIFDDQFSVERPDGSNFTLKIRSTKLEDSAMYFCASSEARVGEQLFGPGTRLTVL.

The table lists this clone with a few counts. The chain uses TRBV6-5 and TRBJ1-1; perhaps TRBD1 as D (6 bases). Germline CDR1 and CDR2: MNHEY and SVGAGI. The CDR3 sequence is 13 residues long. V shed 6 bases and J shed 1 base, with 9 bases lying between them. CDR3 sequence (DNA): TGTGCCAGCAGACCGGACAGGAACACTGAAGCTTTCTTT. Residues: CASRPDRNTEAFF.

The chain is built from TRBV7-2 and TRBJ2-7; TRBD1 matches 9 bases. Germline loops: CDR1 SGHTA, CDR2 FQGNSA. The CDR3 spans 14 residues. The V and J ends lost 6 bases and 0 bases, in that order; junction bases with no gene match: 3. CDR3 nucleotide sequence: TGTGCCAGCAGTCGGGACAGGGCCTCCTACGAGCAGTACTTC. As protein: CASSRDRASYEQYF.

V usage is TRBV11-3 and J usage is TRBJ2-3, with 9 bases that match TRBD2. V gave up 6 bases and J gave up 1 base; unmatched junction bases: 8. The CDR3 loop spans 16 amino acids. Germline CDR1 reads SGHNT; CDR2 reads YENEEA. Here the CDR3 DNA reads TGTGCCAGCAGTTGGAGCGGGAGGCGAGGCACAGATACGCAGTATTTT. Translating it yields CASSWSGRRGTDTQYF.